The present T cell receptor (beta chain) was sequenced within a study of neurological immune-mediated disorders. The table lists this clonotype with many counts. The antigen is unknown. TCRdb re-derived calls from the 5' RACE reads in MiXCR, one entry per CDR3 protein. Among some 95,000 distinct CDR3 sequences listed, approximately 3.3% were seen once. This CDR3 spans 13 amino acids. V was shortened by 6 bases and J by 8 bases, with 13 bases between the two germline ends. 2 million unsorted PBMCs were stored in RNAlater at -80 °C before RNA extraction. General study results and limits: In HTLV-1-associated myelopathy, TCR clonal expansion was greatest, and in multiple sclerosis it was least, below healthy controls.

The V gene is TRBV12-3 or TRBV12-4, the J gene TRBJ2-2; TRBD1 is a possible D gene (5 bases). Sequenced material: PBMCs. The sequence came from a young woman with multiple sclerosis. The CDR3 here is CASSQGGAGELFF. DNA of the CDR3: TGTGCCAGCAGCCAGGGTGGGGCAGGGGAGCTGTTTTTT.